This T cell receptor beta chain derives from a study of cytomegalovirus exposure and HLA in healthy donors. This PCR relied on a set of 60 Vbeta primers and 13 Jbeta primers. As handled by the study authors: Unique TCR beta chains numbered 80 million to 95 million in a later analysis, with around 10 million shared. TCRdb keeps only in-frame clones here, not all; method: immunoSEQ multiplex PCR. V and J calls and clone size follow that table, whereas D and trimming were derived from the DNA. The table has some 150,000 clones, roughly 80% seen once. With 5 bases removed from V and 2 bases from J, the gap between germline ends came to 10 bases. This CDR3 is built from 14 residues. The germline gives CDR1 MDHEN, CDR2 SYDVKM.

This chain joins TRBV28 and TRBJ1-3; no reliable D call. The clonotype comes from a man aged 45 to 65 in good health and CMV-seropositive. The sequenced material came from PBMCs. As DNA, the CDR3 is TGTGCCAGCAGTCTCGTCGGGGCTGGAAACACCATATATTTT. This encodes CASSLVGAGNTIYF.